A selection of T cell receptor beta chains follows, all from one sample in a study of T cell repertoires in cytomegalovirus infection. TCRdb reprocessed the reads via MiXCR and lists one record per CDR3 protein. The sample has some 240,000 distinct CDR3 sequences; over 15% are singletons. Sequencing was performed on CD8+ T cells from PBMCs. The receptor source for this set is a human donor in good health (CMV status not recorded). Some clones in this sample may be carry-over from other donors' samples. The CDR3 runs from the conserved cysteine through the conserved F or W.

j_call: TRBJ2-7; v_call: TRBV7-9; cdr3_aa: CASSPRLEGTYEQYF
j_call: TRBJ2-7; v_call: TRBV6-6; cdr3_aa: CASSQPPGQATYEQYF
j_call: TRBJ1-1; v_call: TRBV11-2; cdr3_aa: CASSLNRALNTEAFF
j_call: TRBJ2-1; v_call: TRBV7-6; cdr3_aa: CASSLVLGLIDEQFF
j_call: TRBJ1-1; v_call: TRBV7-9; cdr3_aa: CASSRGTGAKTFF
j_call: TRBJ2-5; v_call: TRBV12-3/TRBV12-4; cdr3_aa: CASSKTRGLSETQYF
j_call: TRBJ2-3; v_call: TRBV6-2/TRBV6-3; cdr3_aa: CASSYPDRGSADTQYF
j_call: TRBJ2-3; v_call: TRBV6-2/TRBV6-3; cdr3_aa: CASSSPLDDADTQYF
j_call: TRBJ2-1; v_call: TRBV4-3; cdr3_aa: CASSPTGWGSNNEQFF
j_call: TRBJ2-1; v_call: TRBV2; cdr3_aa: CASSEASSGNEQFF
j_call: TRBJ2-7; v_call: TRBV7-8; cdr3_aa: CASSLTYYEQYF
j_call: TRBJ1-2; v_call: TRBV29-1; cdr3_aa: CSVEVEGRVDGYTF
j_call: TRBJ1-1; v_call: TRBV19; cdr3_aa: CASRTGTGDESDTEAFF
j_call: TRBJ2-3; v_call: TRBV28; cdr3_aa: CASSDPGLAGQSTDTQYF